This entry lists 14 T cell receptor beta chains sequenced from one sample in a study of CD8 T cells in Susac syndrome. Random hexamers primed reverse transcription of about 0.45 to 1 ug RNA. TCRdb re-called the immunoSEQ multiplex PCR reads through MiXCR, storing one row per CDR3 protein. The sample records around 150,000 distinct CDR3 sequences, 85% to 95% being singletons. The source material was CD4+ T cells from PBMCs. These receptors were taken from a human donor with Susac syndrome.

The chain is built from TRBV20-1 and TRBJ2-3; 13 bases agree with TRBD2. From germline, CDR1 is DFQATT and CDR2 SNEGSKA (reference sequence). The CDR3 covers 15 residues. Here the CDR3 DNA reads TGCAGGGCAGGGGGACTAGCGGGGTTCGCAGATACGCAGTATTTT. Translation: CRAGGLAGFADTQYF.

The sample holds one count of this clonotype. The rearrangement joins TRBV7-2 to TRBJ2-5; D unclear. From germline, CDR1 is SGHTA and CDR2 FQGNSA. The CDR3 is 14 residues long. V was trimmed by 2 bases and J by 5 bases, leaving 12 bases between them. The CDR3 reads CASSLNPVSETQYF. The CDR3 nucleotides are TGTGCCAGCAGCTTAAATCCAGTGTCGGAGACCCAGTACTTC.

This rearrangement joins TRBV30 to TRBJ2-1; 11 bases are a match to TRBD1. CDR1 and CDR2 (germline): GTSNPN, SVGIG (reference sequence). The CDR3 has 16 amino acids. J lost 3 bases, V lost 3 bases, and 7 bases had no gene match. Here the CDR3 DNA reads TGTGCCTGGAGCCAGGGACAGGGGGTGTTCTACAATGAGCAGTTCTTC. Amino acid sequence: CAWSQGQGVFYNEQFF. The whole variable domain, remainder taken from reference TRBV30 and TRBJ2-1, is SQTIHQWPATLVQPVGSPLSLECTVEGTSNPNLYWYRQAAGRGLQLLFYSVGIGQISSEVPQNLSASRPQDRQFILSSKKLLLSDSGFYLCAWSQGQGVFYNEQFFGPGTRLTVL.

The chain joins TRBV7-9 to TRBJ1-5; D is unclear. V lost 6 bases and J 7 bases, leaving 13 bases between the germline ends. The CDR3 sequence is 13 residues long. The germline V gene has CDR1 SEHNR and CDR2 FQNEAQ (reference sequence). CDR3 residues: CASSREGGQPQHF. The CDR3, as DNA: TGTGCCAGCAGTCGGGAGGGTGGCCAGCCCCAGCATTTT.

V is TRBV19 and J is TRBJ1-2; 9 nucleotides align to TRBD1. This CDR3 has 15 residues. CDR1 is LNHDA and CDR2 is SQIVND in the germline V gene (reference sequence). Unmatched junction bases numbered 11, after V lost 4 bases and J lost 8 bases. CDR3 in DNA: TGTGCCAGTAGTACCCAGCGAACAGGGGGCAGGGGCTACACCTTC. This encodes CASSTQRTGGRGYTF.

J is TRBJ1-2 and V is TRBV12-3 or TRBV12-4; the match to TRBD1 covers 9 bases. J was trimmed by 4 bases and V by 5 bases; bases with no gene match: 11. The CDR3 has 16 amino acids. The CDR3 sequence is CASSAETGGRGYGYTF. The DNA for the CDR3 is TGTGCCAGCAGTGCCGAAACAGGGGGCCGTGGCTATGGCTACACCTTC.

The chain employs TRBV5-4 and TRBJ2-6; TRBD1 matches at 7 bases. Germline CDR1 SGHNT, CDR2 YYREEE (reference sequence). The CDR3 is made up of 14 amino acids. V lost 3 bases to trimming and J lost 9 bases; unmatched junction nucleotides: 6. The DNA for the CDR3 is TGTGCCAGCAGCTGGAGACAGGGCGACAACGTCCTGACTTTC. This translates into CASSWRQGDNVLTF.

The chain employs TRBV12-3 or TRBV12-4 and TRBJ1-1; no definite D call. The CDR3 consists of 14 residues. Trimming left V 3 bases short and J 3 bases short, with 11 bases between. CDR3 amino acids: CASSLWEGYTEAFF. CDR3 DNA sequence: TGTGCCAGCAGTTTGTGGGAAGGGTACACTGAAGCTTTCTTT.

The V and J genes are TRBV12-3 or TRBV12-4 and TRBJ2-7; no definite D call. CDR3 length: 14 amino acids. The ends were cut back, 4 bases at V and 2 bases at J, with 12 bases in the middle. This CDR3 is CASSYSDLTYEQYF. The CDR3 DNA follows: TGTGCCAGCAGTTATTCCGACTTAACCTACGAGCAGTACTTC.

The rearrangement links TRBV5-1 to TRBJ2-1; D is uncertain. Trimming took 7 bases from V and 7 from J, leaving 9 bases between them. Germline V lookup: CDR1 SGHRS, CDR2 YFSETQ. This CDR3 is 11 amino acids long. CDR3 nucleotides: TGCGCCAGCGACTTGGGTAATGAGCAGTTCTTC. The encoded protein is CASDLGNEQFF.

This sequence joins TRBV20-1 and TRBJ1-1; D gene unclear. The CDR3 contains 9 residues. The germline V and J ends were trimmed by 0 bases and 11 bases, with 4 bases remaining between them. Germline CDR1 and CDR2: DFQATT and SNEGSKA (reference sequence). The CDR3 coding sequence is TGCAGTGCTAGAGATGGGGCTTTCTTT. As protein: CSARDGAFF.

This clonotype was seen only once. The chain is built from TRBV10-3 and TRBJ2-7; possibly TRBD1 for D (6 bases). The CDR3 loop spans 13 amino acids. Germline V CDR1 and CDR2: ENHRY, SYGVKD. The V end lost 6 bases, the J end lost 1 base, and 10 bases lay between the germline ends. The CDR3 reads CAIRLDSSYEQYF. In nucleotides, the CDR3 is TGTGCCATCAGGCTGGACAGTTCCTACGAGCAGTACTTC.

This chain links TRBV28 with TRBJ1-2; a possible D gene is TRBD1 (6 bases). With 1 base removed from V and 13 bases from J, the gap between germline ends came to 13 bases. Germline assignment: CDR1 MDHEN and CDR2 SYDVKM. The CDR3 spans 12 residues. CDR3 nucleotide sequence: TGTGCCAGCAGTTTATCAGGGGAGGTGGGCACCTTC. As protein: CASSLSGEVGTF.

This clonotype was detected a few times. This chain connects TRBV12-3 or TRBV12-4 to TRBJ2-1, with D perhaps matching TRBD2 (5 bases). The CDR3 has 12 amino acids. The ends were cut back, 2 bases at V and 6 bases at J, with 5 bases in the middle. The CDR3 DNA sequence: TGTGCCAGCAGTTTAAGCGGCAATGAGCAGTTCTTC. Protein: CASSLSGNEQFF.